The sequence of this T cell receptor beta chain was determined in a study of cytomegalovirus exposure and HLA in healthy donors. Germline V gene data show CDR1 as MDHEN and CDR2 as SYDVKM. The CDR3 runs 14 residues. The V and J ends lost 3 bases and 7 bases respectively, with 10 bases between them. The PCR used 60 Vbeta and 13 Jbeta primers. The table came from immunoSEQ multiplex PCR; TCRdb's copy has only in-frame clones and leaves some out. The sample includes about 200,000 clones. Source material: PBMCs. The rearrangement uses TRBV28 and TRBJ1-6; D uncertain. This TCR was sampled from a girl between 2 and 10 years old in good health and CMV-seropositive. CDR3: CASSLVRGNSPLHF. In DNA form, the CDR3 reads TGTGCCAGCAGTTTGGTAAGAGGGAATTCACCCCTCCACTTT.